The clone carrying this TCR beta chain was seen only a few times. This entry comes from a study of blood T cell repertoires in COVID-19. The germline V gene has CDR1 SGHKS and CDR2 YYEKEE (reference sequence). The trim removed 3 bases at V and 5 bases at J, leaving 8 bases unmatched. This CDR3 spans 14 amino acids. Only in-frame clones appear in the TCRdb table, and some are missing; sequencing was by immunoSEQ multiplex PCR. The profile covers 200,000 to 300,000 clones, with 70% to 90% appearing a single time and about 0.64% taken by the ten largest. The clonotype was recovered from a human donor in a cohort sampled during active COVID-19. This sequence joins TRBV5-5 and TRBJ2-7; 7 bases line up with TRBD2. The sequenced sample consisted of peripheral blood. CDR3 coding DNA: TGTGCCAGCAGCTCCGGGGAGGGGAGGCACGAGCAGTACTTC. It codes for CASSSGEGRHEQYF. Full variable domain (remainder filled in from reference TRBV5-5 and TRBJ2-7): DAGVTQSPTHLIKTRGQQVTLRCSPISGHKSVSWYQQVLGQGPQFIFQYYEKEERGRGNFPDRFSARQFPNYSSELNVNALLLGDSALYLCASSSGEGRHEQYFGPGTRLTVT.